Listed below are T cell receptor beta chains from one sample, sequenced in a study of blood T cell repertoires in COVID-19. Only in-frame clones appear in the TCRdb table, and some are missing; sequencing was by immunoSEQ multiplex PCR. The data hold more than 250,000 clones, with around 88% observed a single time. Sequenced sample: PBMCs or T cells enriched from blood (not recorded which). Receptors were obtained from a middle-aged woman who had recovered from COVID-19. CDR3s include the opening cysteine and the closing phenylalanine or tryptophan. A D gene is named only where the DNA matches it firmly. Only part of the rows carry a size: once, few, many, or a class if the clone is expanded.

len | j_gene | abundance | d_gene | v_gene | CDR3aa | CDR3nt
11 | TRBJ1-3 | . | . | TRBV29-1 | CSVESGNTIYF | TGCAGCGTTGAGTCCGGGAACACCATATATTTT
16 | TRBJ2-1 | . | TRBD2 | TRBV18 | CASSPRAGVSYNEQFF | TGTGCCAGCTCACCCAGGGCGGGAGTAAGCTACAATGAGCAGTTCTTC
15 | TRBJ2-3 | . | . | TRBV7-3 | CASSFLSGRKDTQYF | TGTGCCAGCAGCTTTCTGTCAGGGCGGAAAGATACGCAGTATTTT
15 | TRBJ1-5 | . | . | TRBV19 | CASTQGMGRAQPQHF | TGTGCCAGTACGCAGGGAATGGGTCGGGCTCAGCCCCAGCATTTT
14 | TRBJ1-3 | . | . | TRBV30 | CAWSRANSGNTIYF | TGTGCCTGGAGTAGAGCCAACTCTGGAAACACCATATATTTT
14 | TRBJ2-3 | few | TRBD2 | TRBV2 | CASSGLAATDTQYF | TGTGCCAGCTCGGGACTAGCGGCCACAGATACGCAGTATTTT
14 | TRBJ1-6 | . | TRBD1 | TRBV7-6 | CASSSGQGGSPLHF | TGTGCCAGCAGCTCGGGACAGGGGGGCTCACCCCTCCACTTT
15 | TRBJ2-5 | . | TRBD2 | TRBV18 | CASSPNAGVQETQYF | TGTGCCAGCTCACCTAACGCGGGAGTGCAAGAGACCCAGTACTTC
14 | TRBJ2-7 | . | TRBD2 | TRBV2 | CASSEREASYEQYF | TGTGCCAGCAGCGAGCGGGAGGCGTCCTACGAGCAGTACTTC
14 | TRBJ1-6 | . | . | TRBV7-9 | CASSAQTGNSPLHF | TGTGCCAGCAGCGCGCAAACAGGGAATTCACCCCTCCACTTT
14 | TRBJ1-3 | . | . | TRBV6-1 | CASSEAASGNTIYF | TGTGCCAGCAGTGAAGCGGCATCTGGAAACACCATATATTTT
12 | TRBJ1-5 | . | . | TRBV19 | CATGLGNQPQHF | TGTGCCACAGGGTTGGGCAATCAGCCCCAGCATTTT
15 | TRBJ2-7 | . | . | TRBV24-1 | CATSQSAGRPYEQYF | TGTGCCACCAGTCAGAGCGCGGGAAGACCCTACGAGCAGTACTTC
14 | TRBJ2-1 | . | . | TRBV6-5 | CASSYTPIYNEQFF | TGTGCCAGCAGTTACACCCCTATTTACAATGAGCAGTTCTTC
14 | TRBJ2-5 | . | . | TRBV30 | CAWAGDAVLETQYF | TGTGCCTGGGCCGGAGACGCGGTCTTAGAGACCCAGTACTTC
14 | TRBJ2-4 | . | . | TRBV2 | CASSDGGGKNIQYF | TGTGCCAGCAGTGATGGTGGAGGCAAAAACATTCAGTACTTC
16 | TRBJ2-1 | . | TRBD2 | TRBV20-1 | CSASPILAGGGNEQFF | TGCAGTGCTAGTCCCATTCTAGCGGGAGGCGGAAATGAGCAGTTCTTC
15 | TRBJ1-3 | . | . | TRBV11-2 | CASSLRRVDGNTIYF | TGTGCCAGCAGCTTACGCAGGGTCGATGGAAACACCATATATTTT
14 | TRBJ1-5 | . | TRBD1 | TRBV27 | CASSRQGGDQPQHF | TGTGCCAGCAGTCGACAGGGGGGCGATCAGCCCCAGCATTTT
13 | TRBJ2-7 | once | TRBD1 | TRBV7-9 | CASSRTGGYEQYF | TGTGCCAGCAGCAGGACAGGGGGGTACGAGCAGTACTTC
18 | TRBJ2-2 | . | . | TRBV21-1 | CASSKEGTRGRVTGELFF | TGTGCCAGCAGCAAAGAAGGGACTAGAGGGAGGGTCACCGGGGAGCTGTTTTTT
13 | TRBJ1-5 | . | . | TRBV28 | CASSYYTDQPQHF | TGTGCCAGCAGTTACTATACCGATCAGCCCCAGCATTTT
13 | TRBJ1-5 | . | . | TRBV28 | CASSEIAGQPQHF | TGTGCCAGCAGTGAGATCGCGGGTCAGCCCCAGCATTTT
14 | TRBJ1-5 | . | . | TRBV28 | CASRGPAPQKPQHF | TGTGCCAGCAGGGGGCCAGCCCCCCAGAAGCCCCAGCATTTT
15 | TRBJ2-2 | . | TRBD2 | TRBV6-2/TRBV6-3 | CASSYSRAGTGELFF | TGTGCCAGCAGTTACTCGAGAGCGGGAACCGGGGAGCTGTTTTTT
15 | TRBJ2-7 | . | . | TRBV4-3 | CASSQDTQLPYEQYF | TGCGCCAGCAGCCAAGATACGCAACTACCATACGAGCAGTACTTC
15 | TRBJ2-7 | few | TRBD2 | TRBV6-2/TRBV6-3 | CASSYEGTSGYEQYF | TGTGCCAGCAGTTACGAGGGGACTAGCGGGTACGAGCAGTACTTC
15 | TRBJ2-7 | . | TRBD2 | TRBV13 | CASSFGLAGIYEQYF | TGTGCCAGCAGCTTTGGACTAGCGGGAATCTACGAGCAGTACTTC
14 | TRBJ1-2 | . | TRBD1 | TRBV2 | CATRWTGGGYGYTF | TGTGCCACTCGATGGACAGGAGGTGGCTATGGCTACACCTTC
15 | TRBJ1-2 | . | . | TRBV7-2 | CASSLGGLPNYGYTF | TGTGCCAGCAGCTTGGGTGGGCTCCCTAACTATGGCTACACCTTC
14 | TRBJ1-5 | . | . | TRBV19 | CASSKQWGNQPQHF | TGTGCCAGTAGTAAACAGTGGGGCAATCAGCCCCAGCATTTT
14 | TRBJ2-7 | once | TRBD2 | TRBV7-2 | CASSTSGRVDEQYF | TGTGCCAGCAGCACAAGCGGGAGGGTGGACGAGCAGTACTTC
18 | TRBJ2-4 | . | TRBD2 | TRBV3-1/TRBV3-2 | CASSQGPGLAGRGNIQYF | TGTGCCAGCAGCCAAGGTCCGGGCCTAGCGGGGAGGGGGAACATTCAGTACTTC
17 | TRBJ2-2 | . | . | TRBV24-1 | CATSDSDGGGGAGELFF | TGTGCCACCAGTGATTCTGACGGGGGAGGTGGCGCCGGGGAGCTGTTTTTT
14 | TRBJ2-7 | few | . | TRBV3-1/TRBV3-2 | CASSQGAGSYEQYF | TGTGCCAGCAGCCAAGGCGCTGGCTCCTACGAGCAGTACTTC
10 | TRBJ1-1 | . | TRBD1 | TRBV20-1 | CSAEGARAFF | TGCAGTGCTGAGGGGGCTAGGGCTTTCTTT
15 | TRBJ2-2 | . | TRBD1 | TRBV30 | CAWSAQTGVVGELFF | TGTGCCTGGAGTGCCCAGACAGGGGTTGTCGGGGAGCTGTTTTTT
15 | TRBJ2-5 | few | . | TRBV5-8 | CASSKANLLLETQYF | TGTGCCAGCAGCAAAGCCAATCTTCTCTTAGAGACCCAGTACTTC
12 | TRBJ1-1 | . | . | TRBV30 | CAWEEVGAEAFF | TGTGCCTGGGAGGAGGTTGGGGCTGAAGCTTTCTTT
15 | TRBJ2-1 | . | TRBD1 | TRBV9 | CASSSRQGGLNEQFF | TGTGCCAGCAGCTCCCGACAGGGGGGTTTGAATGAGCAGTTCTTC
14 | TRBJ1-2 | . | TRBD1 | TRBV28 | CASTVDRGNYGYTF | TGTGCCAGCACTGTGGACAGGGGGAACTATGGCTACACCTTC
11 | TRBJ2-7 | . | . | TRBV16 | CASSSSYEQYF | TGTGCCAGCAGCTCCAGCTACGAGCAGTACTTC
16 | TRBJ1-4 | . | . | TRBV9 | CASSVSQSVANEKLFF | TGTGCCAGCAGCGTCTCACAATCCGTCGCTAATGAAAAACTGTTTTTT
11 | TRBJ1-1 | few | . | TRBV10-3 | CATAGHTEAFF | TGTGCCACCGCAGGGCACACTGAAGCTTTCTTT
15 | TRBJ1-3 | few | . | TRBV27 | CASRAVGAMGNTIYF | TGTGCCAGCAGGGCAGTGGGGGCGATGGGAAACACCATATATTTT
15 | TRBJ1-6 | . | TRBD1 | TRBV7-2 | CASSFPGQGASPLHF | TGTGCCAGCAGCTTCCCTGGACAGGGAGCCTCACCCCTCCACTTT
12 | TRBJ1-6 | few | . | TRBV6-5 | CASRLPNSPLHF | TGTGCCAGCAGGCTACCGAATTCACCCCTCCACTTT
13 | TRBJ1-3 | few | . | TRBV28 | CASMELSGNTIYF | TGTGCCAGCATGGAGCTCTCTGGAAACACCATATATTTT
16 | TRBJ2-5 | . | TRBD2 | TRBV4-3 | CASSQGGLARQETQYF | TGCGCCAGCAGCCAGGGCGGACTAGCGCGCCAAGAGACCCAGTACTTC
15 | TRBJ2-7 | once | TRBD2 | TRBV5-1 | CASSSLAGASREQYF | TGCGCCAGCAGCTCACTAGCGGGTGCCTCACGTGAGCAGTACTTC
14 | TRBJ2-2 | . | TRBD1 | TRBV7-9 | CASSLAQGAGELFF | TGTGCCAGCAGCTTAGCACAGGGGGCAGGGGAGCTGTTTTTT
13 | TRBJ1-2 | once | TRBD1 | TRBV6-5 | CATQTGRGWGYTF | TGTGCCACCCAAACCGGCAGGGGGTGGGGCTACACCTTC